The text below deals with one TCR beta chain. Its antigen is unknown. MiXCR was run by TCRdb on the 5' RACE reads, yielding one entry per CDR3 protein. The sample records fewer than 500,000 distinct CDR3 sequences, approximately 23% being singletons. This sample was taken from a study of T-cell memory formation after mild COVID-19. V was pared by 8 bases and J by 4 bases, with 17 bases between. The CDR3 is 13 amino acids. Per the germline V gene, CDR1 is SQVTM and CDR2 is ANQGSEA. Findings and limits, study-wide: Clones which contracted sat mainly in CM and EM if CD4+, and in EMRA if CD8+. Cross-reactive memory apparently joined, as some responding clones appeared in pre-infection memory. There was a balanced CD4/CD8 profile in clones contracting day 15 to 85, and later expanders leaned CD4+.

V and J are TRBV29-1 and TRBJ1-1; D may be TRBD1 (5 bases). Specimen: PBMCs or a T cell subset sorted from them (not recorded which). The clonotype comes from an adult woman who had mild COVID-19 (a few samples of this study predate the infection). Cell type and time point are not known. The CDR3 is CSFSTGAGTEAFF. The DNA for the CDR3 is TGCAGCTTTTCCACCGGGGCGGGCACTGAAGCTTTCTTT.